The present T cell receptor (beta chain) was sequenced within a study of shared clonotypes between healthy human individuals. The wider study: CD4 naive cells filled three plates per donor, CD4 memory three, CD8 naive two and CD8 memory one.

Study-wide findings and caveats: When compared with the clonotypes that were shared by all four sorted-subset donors, the non-shared clonotypes turned out to have lower generation probabilities.

In its sample, this clone was seen a few times. Its antigen is not identified. Profiling relied on immunoSEQ multiplex PCR, and the TCRdb table lists in-frame clones only, not all of them. The table includes about 2,500,000 clones, roughly nine tenths detected once. J lost 5 bases, V lost 10 bases, and 6 bases had no gene match. CDR3 length equals 12 residues. Germline V gene lookup returns CDR1 KGHSH and CDR2 LQKENI. Only Caucasian adults living in Nashville, Tennessee made up the donor group. The receptor comes from a man between 18 and 35 years old in good health. Sequencing used naive CD4+ T cells sorted from blood. Subset: CD45RA+ positively selected. The chain couples TRBV18 to TRBJ1-1; TRBD1 matches at 8 bases. CDR3 DNA sequence: TGTGCCACCGCAGGGGGCGGGACTGAAGCTTTCTTT. Translation: CATAGGGTEAFF.